This T cell receptor beta chain was identified during a study of siplizumab effects on memory and regulatory T cells. Study findings and constraints: Of the proliferating CD4+ or CD8+ clones, roughly 75-97% lacked a naive or memory phenotype that could be assigned. On average, under 75% of mappable alloreactive CD4+ clones were Treg-derived under siplizumab, against 25% to 30% in controls. Alloreactive clones mapping to unstimulated subsets formed only a minor fraction. Greater diversity than memory cells seemed evident in naive T cells, which also appeared to be major alloresponse contributors.

Clones were sequenced by immunoSEQ multiplex PCR, and TCRdb holds only the in-frame ones, with some missing. The repertoire consists of about 100,000 clones, with roughly 94% occurring once and the leading ten covering approximately 0.71%. Comment on this clone: Its antigen is undetermined.

Trimming took 4 bases from V and 2 from J; bases not matched to a gene: 6. This CDR3 is built from 15 residues. CDR1 is SGHNT, CDR2 YYREEE, per germline (reference sequence). The sequence came from a human donor in good health. The chain couples TRBV5-4 to TRBJ2-3; 8 positions agree with TRBD1. Material: Tregs sorted from blood. CDR3: CASSARQGITDTQYF. The CDR3 DNA reads TGTGCCAGCAGCGCCCGACAGGGGATCACAGATACGCAGTATTTT.